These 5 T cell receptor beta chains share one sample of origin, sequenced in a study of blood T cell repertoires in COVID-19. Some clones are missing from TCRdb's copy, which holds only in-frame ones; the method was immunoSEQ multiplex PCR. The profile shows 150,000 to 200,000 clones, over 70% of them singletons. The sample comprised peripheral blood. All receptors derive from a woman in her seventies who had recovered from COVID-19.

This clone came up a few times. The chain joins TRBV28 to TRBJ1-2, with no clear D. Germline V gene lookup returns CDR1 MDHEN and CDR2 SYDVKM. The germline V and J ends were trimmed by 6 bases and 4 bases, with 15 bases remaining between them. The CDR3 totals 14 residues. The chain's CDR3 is CASRIRRAVYGYTF. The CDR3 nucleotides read TGTGCCAGCAGAATTAGGAGGGCGGTCTATGGCTACACCTTC.

The CDR3 nucleotides are TGTGCCAGCAGTTACGGGAGCACTGAAGCTTTCTTT. Its protein product is CASSYGSTEAFF. The rearrangement uses TRBV6-5 and TRBJ1-1; D is uncertain. The germline V gene has CDR1 MNHEY and CDR2 SVGAGI. V was clipped by 2 bases and J by 4 bases, with 5 bases between them. There are 12 residues in the CDR3.

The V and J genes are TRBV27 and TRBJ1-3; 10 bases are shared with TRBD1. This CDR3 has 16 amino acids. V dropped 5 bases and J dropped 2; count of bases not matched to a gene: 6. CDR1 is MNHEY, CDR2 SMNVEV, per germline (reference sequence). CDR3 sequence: CASSPRQGAAGNTIYF. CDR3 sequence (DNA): TGTGCCAGCAGTCCCCGACAGGGGGCGGCTGGAAACACCATATATTTT.

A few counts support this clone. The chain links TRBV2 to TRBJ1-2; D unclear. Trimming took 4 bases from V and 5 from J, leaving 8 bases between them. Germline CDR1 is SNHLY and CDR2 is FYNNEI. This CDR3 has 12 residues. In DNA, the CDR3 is TGTGCCAGCAGTGTACAAATTTATGGCTACACCTTC. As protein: CASSVQIYGYTF.

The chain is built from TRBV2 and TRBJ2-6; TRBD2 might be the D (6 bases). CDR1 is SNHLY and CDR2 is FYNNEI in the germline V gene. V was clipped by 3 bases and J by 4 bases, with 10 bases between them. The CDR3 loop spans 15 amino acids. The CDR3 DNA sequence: TGTGCCAGCAGTGATCGGCTAGCGGGGGCCAACGTCCTGACTTTC. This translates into CASSDRLAGANVLTF.